These 22 T cell receptor beta chains were all obtained from the same sample, sequenced in a study of CXCR3-negative and CXCR3-positive naive CD8 T cells (dated by TCRdb to 2018 to 2020). These TCRs' antigens remain unknown. Study-wide findings and limitations: Compared with CXCR3-negative naive cells, CXCR3-positive naive cells had TRB CDR3s with higher hydrophobicity (lower Kidera factor 4), lower energy, and higher strength and volume indices.

Sequencing was carried out with a NextSeq 550. The Human TCR Profiling Kit (MiLaboratory) was used to make UMI-labeled 5' RACE TRB cDNA libraries. TCRdb reprocessed the public reads and reports one entry per CDR3 protein sequence, without DNA. This sample's records show roughly 130,000 distinct CDR3 sequences. The ten largest clones take up roughly 0.6% of the sample. The source material was naive CXCR3+ CD8+ T cells from blood. Read against the paper, the sample's cell subset or site label means: CD45RO-CCR7+CD27+CD95- naive CD8+ T cells expressing CXCR3 (TNR3+). These receptors all come from a human donor in good health. Some clones in this sample may be carry-over from other donors' samples.

The chain links TRBV7-6 to TRBJ1-4. CDR3 length equals 16 residues. CDR1 and CDR2 from the germline V gene are SGHVS and FNYEAQ. CDR3 region: CASSLRPYATNEKLFF.

This chain links TRBV29-1 with TRBJ2-1; TCRdb's D call, TRBD2, is unchecked because there is no DNA. The germline CDR1 and CDR2 sequences are SQVTM and ANQGSEA. The CDR3 extends over 17 amino acids. CDR3: CSVEPLAGGSSYNEQFF.

This CDR3 reads CASSIGTASYNEQFF. The chain recombines TRBV5-1 with TRBJ2-1; TCRdb outputs TRBD1, but without DNA this stays unchecked. This CDR3 spans 15 amino acids. Germline V gene data show CDR1 as SGHRS and CDR2 as YFSETQ.

The rearrangement uses TRBV10-3 and TRBJ1-1. Germline loops: CDR1 ENHRY, CDR2 SYGVKD. The CDR3 totals 15 residues. CDR3 sequence: CAISEDVSPNTVAFF.

The V call is TRBV12-3 or TRBV12-4, the J call TRBJ2-1; TCRdb's assignment of TRBD1 cannot be checked, as there is no DNA. The CDR3 runs to 12 residues. Here the CDR3 reads CASTNGGGEQFF.

The rearrangement links TRBV5-1 to TRBJ2-7; TCRdb's D call, TRBD2, is unchecked because there is no DNA. This CDR3 comprises 14 residues. Germline assignment: CDR1 SGHRS and CDR2 YFSETQ. The CDR3 protein is CASSLRTSDYEQYF. The full variable domain, its missing parts supplied by reference TRBV5-1 and TRBJ2-7, is KAGVTQTPRYLIKTRGQQVTLSCSPISGHRSVSWYQQTPGQGLQFLFEYFSETQRNKGNFPGRFSGRQFSNSRSEMNVSTLELGDSALYLCASSLRTSDYEQYFGPGTRLTVT.

The J gene is TRBJ2-1, the V gene TRBV5-1. CDR1 is SGHRS and CDR2 is YFSETQ in the germline V gene. The CDR3 length is 14 residues. The CDR3 is CASSLFLGSNEQFF.

J is TRBJ2-1 and V is TRBV27; the D call from TCRdb, TRBD2, cannot be confirmed without DNA. This CDR3 contains 15 residues. Germline CDR1 MNHEY, CDR2 SMNVEV (reference sequence). CDR3 amino acids: CASGGLSGSYNEQFF.

The J gene is TRBJ1-1, the V gene TRBV5-1; the TRBD1 assignment by TCRdb is unverifiable without DNA. The CDR3 is 14 amino acids. CDR1 and CDR2 (germline): SGHRS, YFSETQ. The CDR3 loop is CASTMTVSDTEAFF.

The CDR3 protein is CASHSARLGEYEQYF. This chain connects TRBV28 to TRBJ2-7; TCRdb names TRBD1, which stays unverified in the absence of DNA. The CDR3 has 15 amino acids. Germline V CDR1 and CDR2: MDHEN, SYDVKM.

This sequence joins TRBV12-3 or TRBV12-4 and TRBJ1-2; TCRdb selects TRBD1, and the lack of DNA leaves this call unchecked. This CDR3 region has 12 residues. The CDR3: CASSRTGGGYTF.

This chain connects TRBV20-1 to TRBJ1-1. CDR1 and CDR2 (germline): DFQATT, SNEGSKA (reference sequence). CDR3 length: 12 residues. The CDR3 loop is CSAPAWDTEAFF.

The V gene is TRBV6-6, the J gene TRBJ2-5; with no DNA, the TCRdb D assignment of TRBD2 cannot be verified. Germline V lookup: CDR1 MNHNY, CDR2 SVGAGI (reference sequence). This CDR3 spans 13 amino acids. CDR3 amino acids: CASRELAGETQYF.

The chain couples TRBV19 to TRBJ2-7; the D call of TRBD1 rests on TCRdb alone, since no DNA is present to check it. Germline CDR1 and CDR2: LNHDA and SQIVND (reference sequence). This CDR3 contains 14 residues. The CDR3 here is CASSIGTGPYEQYF.

The chain is built from TRBV5-5 and TRBJ2-2. Germline CDR1 reads SGHKS; CDR2 reads YYEKEE (reference sequence). This CDR3 region has 14 residues. CDR3 region: CASSWGIDTGELFF.

The CDR3 loop reads CSAIRDRGLIYEQYF. The J gene is TRBJ2-7, the V gene TRBV20-1; TCRdb names TRBD1, which stays unverified in the absence of DNA. Germline lookup yields CDR1 DFQATT and CDR2 SNEGSKA (reference sequence). This CDR3 comprises 15 residues.

The V call is TRBV28, the J call TRBJ2-7; the TCRdb D gene call, TRBD1, has no DNA to confirm it. This CDR3 comprises 15 residues. Germline V lookup: CDR1 MDHEN, CDR2 SYDVKM. CDR3 sequence reads: CASSFPPSRGYEQYF. The complete variable domain, with remaining parts taken from reference TRBV28 and TRBJ2-7, reads DVKVTQSSRYLVKRTGEKVFLECVQDMDHENMFWYRQDPGLGLRLIYFSYDVKMKEKGDIPEGYSVSREKKERFSLILESASTNQTSMYLCASSFPPSRGYEQYFGPGTRLTVT.

This rearrangement joins TRBV7-9 to TRBJ1-4; TCRdb names TRBD1, which stays unverified in the absence of DNA. The CDR3 is 16 amino acids. The germline V gene has CDR1 SEHNR and CDR2 FQNEAQ (reference sequence). This CDR3 is CASTPGLGATNEKLFF.

The chain uses TRBV7-2 and TRBJ2-7; the TCRdb D gene call, TRBD1, has no DNA to confirm it. The CDR3 length is 14 residues. Looked up from germline, CDR1 is SGHTA and CDR2 is FQGNSA. The CDR3 spells CASSLLRGAYEQYF.

The chain recombines TRBV12-3 or TRBV12-4 with TRBJ2-3. The CDR3 spans 14 residues. This CDR3 is CASSSAERTDTQYF.

V usage is TRBV3-1 and J usage is TRBJ2-7; TCRdb outputs TRBD2, but without DNA this stays unchecked. CDR1 LGHDT and CDR2 YNNKEL come from the germline V gene (reference sequence). The CDR3 is made up of 15 amino acids. The CDR3 is CASSPTFGSGYEQYF.

The V call is TRBV29-1, the J call TRBJ1-4. Germline V lookup: CDR1 SQVTM, CDR2 ANQGSEA. CDR3 length equals 12 residues. CDR3 sequence reads: CSVEVGAEKLFF.